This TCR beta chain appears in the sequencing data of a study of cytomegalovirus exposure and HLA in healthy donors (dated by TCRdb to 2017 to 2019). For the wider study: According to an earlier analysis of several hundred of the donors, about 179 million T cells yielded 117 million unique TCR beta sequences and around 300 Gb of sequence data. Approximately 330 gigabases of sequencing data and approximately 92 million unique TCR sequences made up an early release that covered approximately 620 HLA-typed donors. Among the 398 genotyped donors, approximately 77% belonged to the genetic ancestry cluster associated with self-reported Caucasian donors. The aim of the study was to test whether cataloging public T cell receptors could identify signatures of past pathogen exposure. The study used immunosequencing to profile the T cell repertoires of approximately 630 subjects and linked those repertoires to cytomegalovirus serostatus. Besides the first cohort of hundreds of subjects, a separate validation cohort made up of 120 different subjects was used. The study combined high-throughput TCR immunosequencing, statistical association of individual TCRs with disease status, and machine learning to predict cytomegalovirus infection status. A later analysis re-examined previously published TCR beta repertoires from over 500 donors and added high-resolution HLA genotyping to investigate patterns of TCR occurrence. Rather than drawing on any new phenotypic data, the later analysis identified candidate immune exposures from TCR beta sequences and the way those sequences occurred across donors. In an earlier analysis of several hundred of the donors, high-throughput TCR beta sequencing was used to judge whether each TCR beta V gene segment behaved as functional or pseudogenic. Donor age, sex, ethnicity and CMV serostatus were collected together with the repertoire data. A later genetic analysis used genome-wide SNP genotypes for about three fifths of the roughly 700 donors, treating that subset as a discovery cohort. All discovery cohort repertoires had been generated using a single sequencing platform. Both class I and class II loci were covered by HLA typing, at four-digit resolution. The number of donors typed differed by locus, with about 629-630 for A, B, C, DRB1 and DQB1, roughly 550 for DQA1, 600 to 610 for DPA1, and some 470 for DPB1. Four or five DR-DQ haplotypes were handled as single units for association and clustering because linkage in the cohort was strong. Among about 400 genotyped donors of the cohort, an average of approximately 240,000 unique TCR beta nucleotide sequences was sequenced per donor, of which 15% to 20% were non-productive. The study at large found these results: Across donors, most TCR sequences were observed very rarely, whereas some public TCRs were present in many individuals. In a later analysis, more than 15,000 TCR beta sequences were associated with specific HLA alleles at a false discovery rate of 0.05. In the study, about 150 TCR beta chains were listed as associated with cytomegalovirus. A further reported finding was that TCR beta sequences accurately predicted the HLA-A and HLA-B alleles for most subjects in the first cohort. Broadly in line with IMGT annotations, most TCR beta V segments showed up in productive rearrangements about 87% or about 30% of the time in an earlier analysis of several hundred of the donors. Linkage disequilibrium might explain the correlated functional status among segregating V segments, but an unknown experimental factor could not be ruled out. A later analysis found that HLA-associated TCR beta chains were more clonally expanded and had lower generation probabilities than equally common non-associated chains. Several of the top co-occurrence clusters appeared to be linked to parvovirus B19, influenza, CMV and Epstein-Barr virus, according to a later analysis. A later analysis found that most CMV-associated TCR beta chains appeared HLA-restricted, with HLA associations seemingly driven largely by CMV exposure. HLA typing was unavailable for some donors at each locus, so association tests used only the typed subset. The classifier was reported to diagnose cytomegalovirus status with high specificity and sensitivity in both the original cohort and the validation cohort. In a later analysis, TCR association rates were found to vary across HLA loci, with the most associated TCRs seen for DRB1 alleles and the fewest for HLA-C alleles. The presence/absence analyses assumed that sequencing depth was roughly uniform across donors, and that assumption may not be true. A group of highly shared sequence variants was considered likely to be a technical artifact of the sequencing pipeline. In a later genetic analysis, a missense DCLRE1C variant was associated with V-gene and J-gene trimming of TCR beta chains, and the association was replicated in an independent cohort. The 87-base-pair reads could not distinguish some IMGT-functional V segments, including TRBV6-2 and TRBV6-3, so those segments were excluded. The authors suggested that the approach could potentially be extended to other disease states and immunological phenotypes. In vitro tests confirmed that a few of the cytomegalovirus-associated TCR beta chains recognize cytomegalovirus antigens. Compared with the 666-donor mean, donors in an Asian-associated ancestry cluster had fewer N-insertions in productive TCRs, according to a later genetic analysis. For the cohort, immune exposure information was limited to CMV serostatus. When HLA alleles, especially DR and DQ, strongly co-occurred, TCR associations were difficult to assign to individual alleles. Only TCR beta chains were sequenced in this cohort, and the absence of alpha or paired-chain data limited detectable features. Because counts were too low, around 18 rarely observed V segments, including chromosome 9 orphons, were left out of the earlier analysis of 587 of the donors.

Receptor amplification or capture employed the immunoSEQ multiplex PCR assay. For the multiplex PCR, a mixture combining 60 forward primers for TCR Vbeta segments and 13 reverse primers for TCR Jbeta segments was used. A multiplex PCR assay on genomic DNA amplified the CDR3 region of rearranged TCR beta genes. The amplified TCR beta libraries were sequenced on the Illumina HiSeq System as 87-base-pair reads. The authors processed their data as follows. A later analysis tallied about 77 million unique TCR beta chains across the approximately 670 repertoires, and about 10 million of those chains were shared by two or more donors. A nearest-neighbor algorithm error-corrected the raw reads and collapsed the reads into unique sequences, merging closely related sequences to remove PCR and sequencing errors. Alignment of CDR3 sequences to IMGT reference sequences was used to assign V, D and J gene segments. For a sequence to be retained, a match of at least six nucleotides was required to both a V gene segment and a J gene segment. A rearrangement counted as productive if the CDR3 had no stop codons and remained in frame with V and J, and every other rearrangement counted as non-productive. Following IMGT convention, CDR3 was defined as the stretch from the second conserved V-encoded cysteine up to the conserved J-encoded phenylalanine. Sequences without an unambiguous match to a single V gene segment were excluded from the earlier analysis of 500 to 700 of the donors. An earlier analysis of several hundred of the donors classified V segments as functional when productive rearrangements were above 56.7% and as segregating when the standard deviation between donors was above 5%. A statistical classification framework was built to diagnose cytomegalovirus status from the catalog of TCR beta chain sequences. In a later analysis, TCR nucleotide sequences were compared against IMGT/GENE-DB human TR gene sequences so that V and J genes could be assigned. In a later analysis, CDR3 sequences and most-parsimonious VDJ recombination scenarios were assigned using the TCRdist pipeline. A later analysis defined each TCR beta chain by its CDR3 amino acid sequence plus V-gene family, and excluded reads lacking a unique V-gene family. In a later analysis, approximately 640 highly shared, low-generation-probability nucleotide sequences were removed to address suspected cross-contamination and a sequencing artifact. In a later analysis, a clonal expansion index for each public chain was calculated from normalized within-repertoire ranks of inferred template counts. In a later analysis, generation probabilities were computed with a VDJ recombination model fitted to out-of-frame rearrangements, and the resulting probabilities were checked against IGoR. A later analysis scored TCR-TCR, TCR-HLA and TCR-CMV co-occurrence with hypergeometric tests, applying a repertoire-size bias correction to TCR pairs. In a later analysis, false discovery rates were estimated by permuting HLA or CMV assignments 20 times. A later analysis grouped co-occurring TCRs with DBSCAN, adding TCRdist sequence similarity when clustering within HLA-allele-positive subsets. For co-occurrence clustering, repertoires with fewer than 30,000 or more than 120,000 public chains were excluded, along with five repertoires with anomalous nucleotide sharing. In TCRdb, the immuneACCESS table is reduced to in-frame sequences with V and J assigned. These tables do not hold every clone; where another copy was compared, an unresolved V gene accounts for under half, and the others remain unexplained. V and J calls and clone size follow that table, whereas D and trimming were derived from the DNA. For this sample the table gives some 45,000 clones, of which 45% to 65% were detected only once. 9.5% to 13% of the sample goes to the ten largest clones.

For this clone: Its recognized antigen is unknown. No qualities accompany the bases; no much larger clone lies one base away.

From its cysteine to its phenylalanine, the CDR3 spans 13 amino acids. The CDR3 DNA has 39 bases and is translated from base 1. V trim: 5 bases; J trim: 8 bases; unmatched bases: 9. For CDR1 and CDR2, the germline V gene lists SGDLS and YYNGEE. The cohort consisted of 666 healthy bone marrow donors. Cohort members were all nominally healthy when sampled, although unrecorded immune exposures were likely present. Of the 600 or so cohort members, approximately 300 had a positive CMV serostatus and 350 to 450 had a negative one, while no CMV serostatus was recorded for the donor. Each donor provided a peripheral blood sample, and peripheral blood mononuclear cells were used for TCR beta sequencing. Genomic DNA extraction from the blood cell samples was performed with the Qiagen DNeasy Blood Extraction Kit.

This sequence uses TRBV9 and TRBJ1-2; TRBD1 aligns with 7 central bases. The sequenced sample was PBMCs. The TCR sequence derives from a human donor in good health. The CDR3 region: CASRESTGAGYTF. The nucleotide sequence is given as TGTGCCAGCAGGGAGAGTACAGGGGCCGGCTACACCTTC. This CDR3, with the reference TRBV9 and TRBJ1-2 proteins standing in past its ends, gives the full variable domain DSGVTQTPKHLITATGQRVTLRCSPRSGDLSVYWYQQSLDQGLQFLIQYYNGEERAKGNILERFSAQQFPDLHSELNLSSLELGDSALYFCASRESTGAGYTFGSGTRLTVV.